Detailed here is one T cell receptor (beta chain). The record originates from a study of sequential checkpoint blockade in melanoma. The wider study: First-line arms were nivolumab then ipilimumab, or the reverse, randomized 1:1. Maintenance nivolumab came after either treatment sequence.

Some clones are missing from TCRdb's copy, which holds only in-frame ones; the method was immunoSEQ multiplex PCR. The table shows roughly 11,000 clones, with around 85% occurring only once. Treatment described: randomized to nivolumab then ipilimumab (arm A) or the reverse (arm B). DNA-damaging chemotherapy had not been given to any patient beforehand. PBMC sorting kept live CD3+CD8+ cells without CD19 or CD56. The CDR3 runs to 16 residues. Germline V lookup: CDR1 LGHNA, CDR2 YNFKEQ. The sequencing used CD8+ T cells sorted from blood (inferred from file names), collected from a patient given nivolumab and ipilimumab in sequence. The receptor comes from a human donor with melanoma. The chain employs TRBV4-2 and TRBJ2-5, with 7 bases identical to TRBD1. TRBJ2-7 matches the DNA end more closely, so the J call is doubtful. For the CDR3, the DNA is TGTGCCAGCAGCCAAGAGGGGTGGACAGGCACCTACGAGCAGTACTTC. The encoded protein is CASSQEGWTGTYEQYF.